This T cell receptor beta chain was sequenced in a study of vaccination effects on CD4 cells after COVID-19. Whole-study results and caveats: Only 1 of 255 vaccine-induced clones from healthy vaccinees cross-reacted with common cold coronaviruses.

For this clone: Its antigen is undetermined.

Using immunoSEQ multiplex PCR, the repertoire was profiled, and TCRdb retains in-frame clones only, with some absent. Among about 59,000 clones listed, 78% were seen once. Germline CDR1 is LNHDA and CDR2 is SQIVND (reference sequence). V lost 6 bases to trimming and J lost 0 bases, with 6 bases between them. This CDR3 has 13 amino acids. The ViraFEST assay expanded antigen-specific CD4+ T cells with viral peptide pools before sequencing. Following 10 days of culture, CD4+ T cells were isolated. Participants received two doses of either the BNT162b2 or mRNA-1273 vaccine. Vaccinees lacked prior SARS-CoV-2 infection and tested negative for nucleocapsid antibodies. PBMC were cultured at some 2.1 million per well with roughly 10 IU/ml IL-2 and roughly 10 ug/ml peptides. On days 3 and 7, fresh IL-2 medium replaced half the medium.

The chain has TRBV19 and TRBJ2-4, with unresolved D. Source: CD4+ T cells from PBMCs cultured with HCoV-OC43 spike peptides, taken after COVID-19 vaccination. Subset meaning: HCoV-OC43 spike overlapping peptide pool stimulation. This TCR was sampled from a human donor who received a COVID-19 vaccine. The CDR3 loop reads CASRELAKNIQYF. The DNA of the CDR3 is TGTGCCAGTAGGGAATTAGCCAAAAACATTCAGTACTTC.